These 22 T cell receptor beta chains were all obtained from the same sample, sequenced in a study of cytomegalovirus exposure and HLA in healthy donors. Using immunoSEQ multiplex PCR, the repertoire was profiled, and TCRdb retains in-frame clones only, with some absent. This sample yields roughly 56,000 clones, of which around 94% are seen a single time; under 2.5% belongs to the top ten. The sequencing input was PBMCs. The receptors come from a man between 18 and 35 years old in good health and CMV-seronegative.

The chain recombines TRBV28 with TRBJ2-2; unclear D gene. Trimming took 4 bases from V and 2 from J, leaving 17 bases between them. Germline lookup yields CDR1 MDHEN and CDR2 SYDVKM. The CDR3 sequence is 17 residues long. The CDR3 region is CASSYPTGSINTGELFF. The DNA for the CDR3 is TGTGCCAGCAGTTACCCAACCGGGTCTATCAACACCGGGGAGCTGTTTTTT.

J is TRBJ1-4 and V is TRBV7-7; 7 bases fit TRBD1. J gave up 3 bases and V 5 bases, and 6 bases lay outside the gene matches. Germline lookup yields CDR1 SSHAT and CDR2 FNYEAQ (reference sequence). CDR3 length: 15 amino acids. DNA for the CDR3: TGTGCCAGCAGCATAGGGACAGCTTCTAATGAAAAACTGTTTTTT. Translating it yields CASSIGTASNEKLFF.

The rearrangement links TRBV11-1 to TRBJ2-3, with 9 positions matching TRBD2. The CDR3 contains 17 residues. Per germline, CDR1 SGHAT and CDR2 FQDESV (reference sequence). The J segment lost 3 bases and the V segment lost 0 bases, leaving 7 bases of the junction unmatched. DNA for the CDR3: TGTGCCAGCAGCTTAGCGGTGGCGGGAGGGGGTACAGATACGCAGTATTTT. It yields the protein CASSLAVAGGGTDTQYF.

The chain employs TRBV6-1 and TRBJ2-3, with 8 bases aligning to TRBD1. Germline-derived CDR1 and CDR2 are MNHNS and SASEGT. Trimming at V came to 2 bases and at J to 6 bases, leaving 7 bases not matched to a gene. This CDR3 has 15 amino acids. The CDR3 sequence: CASSEMGTGLDTQYF. CDR3 sequence (DNA): TGTGCCAGCAGTGAAATGGGGACAGGATTGGATACGCAGTATTTT.

The gene calls are TRBV28 and TRBJ2-1; 10 positions agree with TRBD2. CDR1 MDHEN and CDR2 SYDVKM come from the germline V gene. Trimming cost V 6 bases and J 4 bases; bases outside gene matches: 6. The CDR3 has 15 amino acids. CDR3 nucleotides: TGTGCCAGCAGGATGACTAGCGGGCTTTACAATGAGCAGTTCTTC. Translation: CASRMTSGLYNEQFF.

The chain uses TRBV29-1 and TRBJ1-2, with TRBD1 matching 8 bases. Trimming removed 6 bases from V and 2 bases from J; junction bases left unmatched: 5. Per germline, CDR1 SQVTM and CDR2 ANQGSEA. The CDR3 covers 13 residues. This CDR3 is CSVPRQGNYGYTF. The CDR3 DNA reads TGCAGCGTCCCTAGACAGGGGAACTATGGCTACACCTTC.

The chain couples TRBV2 to TRBJ2-1; 8 bases align to TRBD1. Germline V gives CDR1 SNHLY, CDR2 FYNNEI. The CDR3 consists of 14 residues. The ends lost 7 bases at V and 6 bases at J; junction bases unmatched: 8. The CDR3: CASKDREGVNEQFF. The CDR3 bases are TGTGCCAGCAAGGACAGGGAAGGTGTCAATGAGCAGTTCTTC.

The J gene is TRBJ2-7, the V gene TRBV7-2; 10 bases map to TRBD2. There are 18 residues in the CDR3. With 3 bases clipped from V and 7 bases from J, the junction kept 18 bases outside the gene matches. Germline CDR1 and CDR2: SGHTA and FQGNSA. The CDR3, as DNA: TGTGCCAGCAGCTTGCGGGGGTCCCTAGCGGGAGAGGCAGGGGAGCAGTACTTC. This codes for CASSLRGSLAGEAGEQYF.

The rearrangement links TRBV29-1 to TRBJ2-3; TRBD1 agrees at 8 bases. Germline CDR1 reads SQVTM; CDR2 reads ANQGSEA. V lost 4 bases, J lost 1 base, and 4 bases stayed unmatched. The CDR3 covers 14 residues. Here the CDR3 DNA reads TGCAGCGTTGCGGGACAGGTGGGCACAGATACGCAGTATTTT. Translating it yields CSVAGQVGTDTQYF.

The V and J genes are TRBV4-1 and TRBJ2-7, with TRBD1 matching 7 bases. With V trimmed by 2 bases and J by 5 bases, 6 bases remained unmatched. Looked up from germline, CDR1 is MGHRA and CDR2 is YSYEKL. The length of the CDR3 is 14 residues. The CDR3: CASSQSTDRDEQYF. CDR3 nucleotide sequence: TGCGCCAGCAGCCAATCGACCGACAGGGACGAGCAGTACTTC.

This chain uses TRBV7-2 with TRBJ2-3; weak D call: TRBD2 (5 bases). The CDR3 runs 15 residues. Germline V CDR1 and CDR2: SGHTA, FQGNSA. The V gene lost 3 bases and the J gene lost 1 base, with 11 bases spanning the gap. The CDR3 bases are TGTGCCAGCAGCTTGGCCGGACTCCGCACAGATACGCAGTATTTT. It translates to CASSLAGLRTDTQYF. Full variable domain (missing parts from reference TRBV7-2 and TRBJ2-3): GAGVSQSPSNKVTEKGKDVELRCDPISGHTALYWYRQSLGQGLEFLIYFQGNSAPDKSGLPSDRFSAERTGGSVSTLTIQRTQQEDSAVYLCASSLAGLRTDTQYFGPGTRLTVL.

This chain uses TRBV18 with TRBJ2-1; TRBD2 might be the D (6 bases). The V end lost 3 bases, the J end lost 6 bases, and 12 bases lay between the germline ends. Looked up from germline, CDR1 is KGHSH and CDR2 is LQKENI. The length of the CDR3 is 14 residues. The DNA of the CDR3 is TGTGCCAGCTCACCTCGGACTAACCTCAATGAGCAGTTCTTC. This encodes CASSPRTNLNEQFF.

This chain joins TRBV5-1 and TRBJ2-7, with TRBD1 matching 8 bases. There are 11 residues in the CDR3. Germline V gene lookup returns CDR1 SGHRS and CDR2 YFSETQ. V shed 8 bases and J 3 bases; nucleotides not matched to a gene: 1. CDR3 amino acids: CASGQGYEQYF. For the CDR3, the DNA is TGCGCCAGTGGACAGGGCTACGAGCAGTACTTC.

The chain couples TRBV11-2 to TRBJ1-1; D might be TRBD1 (5 bases). The CDR3 is 17 residues long. Germline V gene sequence: CDR1 SGHAT, CDR2 FQNNGV. V dropped 4 bases and J dropped 0 bases, with 18 bases sitting between them. In nucleotides, the CDR3 is TGTGCCAGCAGCTCCCCCGGGGGAGAACGAGTGAACACTGAAGCTTTCTTT. This gives the protein CASSSPGGERVNTEAFF.

The rearrangement links TRBV28 to TRBJ1-1; TRBD1 agrees at 7 bases. This CDR3 has 16 amino acids. Germline trimming cut 3 bases from V and 5 bases from J; bases unmatched to any gene: 12. Germline-derived CDR1 and CDR2 are MDHEN and SYDVKM. The CDR3 loop is CASSFPDRVRSTEAFF. The CDR3 region has the DNA TGTGCCAGCAGTTTCCCCGACAGGGTACGAAGTACTGAAGCTTTCTTT. Filled out from reference TRBV28 and TRBJ1-1, the complete variable domain reads DVKVTQSSRYLVKRTGEKVFLECVQDMDHENMFWYRQDPGLGLRLIYFSYDVKMKEKGDIPEGYSVSREKKERFSLILESASTNQTSMYLCASSFPDRVRSTEAFFGQGTRLTVV.

The CDR3: CASSSVAGGNHEQFF. CDR3 in DNA: TGTGCCAGCAGTTCGGTAGCGGGAGGCAACCATGAGCAGTTCTTC. This chain connects TRBV27 to TRBJ2-1, with 10 bases lining up with TRBD2. Germline V gene lookup returns CDR1 MNHEY and CDR2 SMNVEV (reference sequence). The CDR3 extends over 15 amino acids. The V segment lost 4 bases and the J segment 8 bases; nucleotides outside the gene matches: 8.

This chain connects TRBV5-4 to TRBJ2-7, with D tentatively TRBD2 (6 bases). V gave up 0 bases and J gave up 4 bases, with 11 bases separating them. Per the germline V gene, CDR1 is SGHNT and CDR2 is YYREEE (reference sequence). There are 14 residues in the CDR3. The CDR3 sequence: CASSLEGGKYEQYF. The CDR3 coding sequence is TGTGCCAGCAGCTTGGAAGGCGGGAAATACGAGCAGTACTTC.

With respect to this clone: At one of its ends the junction is not consistent with the germline gene, which may arise from a read error. The chain recombines TRBV11-3 with TRBJ2-1; TRBD2 matches 11 bases. This CDR3 is 13 amino acids long. In germline, CDR1 is SGHNT, CDR2 YENEEA. As DNA, the CDR3 is TGTGCCAGCAGTTTAGCGGGAGGGTATGAGCAGTTCTTC. Translated, it gives CASSLAGGYEQFF.

The CDR3: CASSLATGAYEQYF. CDR3 nucleotide sequence: TGTGCCAGCAGCTTAGCAACAGGAGCCTACGAGCAGTACTTC. V gene TRBV11-3 combines with J gene TRBJ2-7, with D possibly TRBD1 on 5 matching bases. This CDR3 region has 14 residues. Per the germline V gene, CDR1 is SGHNT and CDR2 is YENEEA. Between the trimmed V and J ends, which lost 1 base and 2 bases, there was a span of 9 bases. Variable domain in full (rest from reference TRBV11-3 and TRBJ2-7): EAGVVQSPRYKIIEKKQPVAFWCNPISGHNTLYWYLQNLGQGPELLIRYENEEAVDDSQLPKDRFSAERLKGVDSTLKIQPAELGDSAVYLCASSLATGAYEQYFGPGTRLTVT.

The gene calls are TRBV7-9 and TRBJ2-3; D not certain. CDR1 and CDR2 (germline): SEHNR, FQNEAQ (reference sequence). V lost 2 bases and J 3 bases, leaving 9 bases between the germline ends. The CDR3 contains 14 residues. This chain's CDR3 is CASSLTGFTDTQYF. CDR3 DNA: TGTGCCAGCAGCTTAACCGGGTTTACAGATACGCAGTATTTT.

The chain uses TRBV7-2 and TRBJ2-1; D might be TRBD2 (6 bases). Trimming took 0 bases from V and 2 from J, leaving 8 bases between them. CDR1 is SGHTA, CDR2 FQGNSA, per germline. This CDR3 is 15 amino acids long. The chain's CDR3 is CASSLAGGTYNEQFF. In DNA, the CDR3 is TGTGCCAGCAGCTTAGCGGGGGGAACCTACAATGAGCAGTTCTTC.

V is TRBV7-6 and J is TRBJ2-5; 7 nucleotides line up with TRBD2. Germline assignment: CDR1 SGHVS and CDR2 FNYEAQ. The length of the CDR3 is 13 residues. Trimming took 5 bases from V and 2 from J; bases not matched to a gene: 2. CDR3 sequence (DNA): TGTGCCAGCAGCAGCGGGGCACAAGAGACCCAGTACTTC. It encodes CASSSGAQETQYF.